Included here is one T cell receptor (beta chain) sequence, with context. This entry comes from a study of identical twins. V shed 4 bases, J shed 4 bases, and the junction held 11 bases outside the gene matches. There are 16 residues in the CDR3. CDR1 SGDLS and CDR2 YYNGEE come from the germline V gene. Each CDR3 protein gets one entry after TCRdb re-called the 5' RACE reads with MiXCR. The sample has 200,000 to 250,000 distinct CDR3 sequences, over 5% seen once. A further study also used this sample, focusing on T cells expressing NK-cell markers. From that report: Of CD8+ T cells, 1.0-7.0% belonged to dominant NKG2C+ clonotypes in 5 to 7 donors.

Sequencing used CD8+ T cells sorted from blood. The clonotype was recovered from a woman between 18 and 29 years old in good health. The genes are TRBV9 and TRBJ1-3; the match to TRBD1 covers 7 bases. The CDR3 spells CASSPPAGTVGNTIYF. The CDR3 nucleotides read TGTGCCAGCAGCCCCCCCGCCGGGACAGTCGGAAACACCATATATTTT. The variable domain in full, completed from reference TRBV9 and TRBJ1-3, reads DSGVTQTPKHLITATGQRVTLRCSPRSGDLSVYWYQQSLDQGLQFLIQYYNGEERAKGNILERFSAQQFPDLHSELNLSSLELGDSALYFCASSPPAGTVGNTIYFGEGSWLTVV.